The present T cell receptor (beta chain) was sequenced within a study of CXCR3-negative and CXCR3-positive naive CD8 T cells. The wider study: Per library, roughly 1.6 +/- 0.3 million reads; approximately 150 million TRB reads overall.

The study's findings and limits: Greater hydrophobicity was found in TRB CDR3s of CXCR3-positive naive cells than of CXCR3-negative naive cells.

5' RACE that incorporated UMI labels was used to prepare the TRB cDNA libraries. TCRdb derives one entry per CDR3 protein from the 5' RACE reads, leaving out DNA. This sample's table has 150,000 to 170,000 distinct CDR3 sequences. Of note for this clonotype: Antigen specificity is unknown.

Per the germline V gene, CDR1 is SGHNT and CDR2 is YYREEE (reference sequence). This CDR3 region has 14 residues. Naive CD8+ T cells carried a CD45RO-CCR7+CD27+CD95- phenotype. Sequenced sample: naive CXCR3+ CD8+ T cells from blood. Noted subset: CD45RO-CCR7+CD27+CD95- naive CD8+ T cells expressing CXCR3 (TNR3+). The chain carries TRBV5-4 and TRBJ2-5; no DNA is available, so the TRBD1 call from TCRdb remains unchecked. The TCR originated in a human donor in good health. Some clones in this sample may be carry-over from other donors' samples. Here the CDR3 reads CASRPGRGQETQYF. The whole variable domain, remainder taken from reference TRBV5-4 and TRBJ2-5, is ETGVTQSPTHLIKTRGQQVTLRCSSQSGHNTVSWYQQALGQGPQFIFQYYREEENGRGNFPPRFSGLQFPNYSSELNVNALELDDSALYLCASRPGRGQETQYFGPGTRLLVL.